This T cell receptor (beta chain) was observed in a study of T cell repertoires in cytomegalovirus infection. On the study more broadly: HLA-C-restricted CMV epitopes, recently identified, and well-studied HLA-B-restricted ones were used by the study. Public TCR beta signatures provided an indication of both CMV infection and a matching HLA type. Study-level results: CMV carriers with the relevant HLA were identified by cumulative public TCR beta family frequency. The ex vivo response was dominated by HLA-C-restricted CMV-specific TCR beta clonotypes.

The germline CDR1 and CDR2 sequences are ENHRY and SYGVKD. This CDR3 contains 17 residues. Trimming removed 3 bases from V and 4 bases from J; junction bases left unmatched: 15. TCRdb reanalysed the reads using MiXCR and keeps one entry per CDR3 protein. This table holds about 920,000 distinct CDR3 sequences, less than 40% found once. A note on this clonotype: Its antigen remains unknown.

Sequencing used cultured CD8+ T cells from PBMCs, obtained from culture after CMV antigen stimulation. The chain employs TRBV10-3 and TRBJ2-7; 7 bases are shared with TRBD1. This clonotype was obtained from a human donor in good health (CMV status not recorded). Some clones in this sample may be carry-over from other donors' samples. The CDR3 loop is CAISDPYPRQGVYEQYF. CDR3 in DNA: TGTGCCATCAGTGATCCTTACCCGAGACAGGGAGTTTACGAGCAGTACTTC.